These T cell receptor beta chains were read from a single sample in a study of control samples from healthy donors and cancer patients. Measured with immunoSEQ multiplex PCR; TCRdb has only the in-frame clones, and not every one. The sample contains about 51,000 clones, roughly nine tenths of which appear only once. The sequenced material came from PBMCs. Source of these receptors: a man aged 40-49 years with colorectal cancer. Both conserved end residues are part of each CDR3. The D gene is left open where the match is weak. The size field is filled for only some rows; it gives once, few, many or a size class.

clone_size: once; v_call: TRBV29-1; d_call: TRBD1; j_call: TRBJ2-2; cdr3_aa: CSVEIGDRVEPGELFF; cdr3_nt: TGCAGCGTTGAAATCGGGGACAGGGTAGAGCCCGGGGAGCTGTTTTTT
clone_size: NA; v_call: TRBV28; d_call: TRBD1; j_call: TRBJ1-1; cdr3_aa: CASSSGQFIGGNTEAFF; cdr3_nt: TGTGCCAGCAGTTCGGGACAGTTTATTGGTGGGAACACTGAAGCTTTCTTT
clone_size: NA; v_call: TRBV28; d_call: NA; j_call: TRBJ1-2; cdr3_aa: CASHYDPREINYGYTF; cdr3_nt: TGTGCCAGCCACTACGACCCGAGGGAAATTAACTATGGCTACACCTTC
clone_size: NA; v_call: TRBV11-3; d_call: NA; j_call: TRBJ1-5; cdr3_aa: CASSLGTDQPQHF; cdr3_nt: TGTGCCAGCAGCTTAGGCACAGATCAGCCCCAGCATTTT
clone_size: NA; v_call: TRBV29-1; d_call: NA; j_call: TRBJ2-6; cdr3_aa: CSVGTGRSGANVLTF; cdr3_nt: TGCAGCGTTGGAACGGGGAGGTCTGGGGCCAACGTCCTGACTTTC
clone_size: once; v_call: TRBV12-3/TRBV12-4; d_call: NA; j_call: TRBJ1-1; cdr3_aa: CASSLTANTEAFF; cdr3_nt: TGTGCCAGCAGTCTAACAGCGAACACTGAAGCTTTCTTT
clone_size: NA; v_call: TRBV27; d_call: TRBD2; j_call: TRBJ2-7; cdr3_aa: CASSLSGGESLYEQYF; cdr3_nt: TGTGCCAGCAGTTTATCGGGGGGGGAGTCACTCTACGAGCAGTACTTC
clone_size: NA; v_call: TRBV24-1; d_call: NA; j_call: TRBJ2-3; cdr3_aa: CATSLGDTQYF; cdr3_nt: TGTGCCACCAGTCTGGGAGATACGCAGTATTTT
clone_size: few; v_call: TRBV19; d_call: TRBD1; j_call: TRBJ1-2; cdr3_aa: CASREGARSYGYTF; cdr3_nt: TGTGCCAGTAGAGAGGGGGCGCGTTCGTATGGCTACACCTTC
clone_size: NA; v_call: TRBV9; d_call: NA; j_call: TRBJ2-3; cdr3_aa: CASSVAGITDTQYF; cdr3_nt: TGTGCCAGCAGCGTAGCCGGGATCACAGATACGCAGTATTTT
clone_size: NA; v_call: TRBV5-6; d_call: TRBD2; j_call: TRBJ2-3; cdr3_aa: CASSLGPSGYTDTQYF; cdr3_nt: TGTGCCAGCAGCTTGGGTCCTAGCGGATACACAGATACGCAGTATTTT
clone_size: NA; v_call: TRBV19; d_call: NA; j_call: TRBJ1-5; cdr3_aa: CASSKVNQPQHF; cdr3_nt: TGTGCCAGTAGTAAAGTTAATCAGCCCCAGCATTTT
clone_size: medium-sized; v_call: TRBV4-1; d_call: NA; j_call: TRBJ2-7; cdr3_aa: CASSQLLAAYEQYF; cdr3_nt: TGCGCCAGCAGCCAACTCCTCGCAGCCTACGAGCAGTACTTC
clone_size: NA; v_call: TRBV7-9; d_call: NA; j_call: TRBJ2-7; cdr3_aa: CASSSNRASSSYEQYF; cdr3_nt: TGTGCCAGCAGCTCCAACAGGGCCTCGAGCTCCTACGAGCAGTACTTC
clone_size: NA; v_call: TRBV6-5; d_call: NA; j_call: TRBJ2-3; cdr3_aa: CASSYSDTADTQYF; cdr3_nt: TGTGCCAGCAGTTACTCGGACACGGCAGATACGCAGTATTTT
clone_size: once; v_call: TRBV6-5; d_call: TRBD2; j_call: TRBJ2-5; cdr3_aa: CASSPGLAFLTQYF; cdr3_nt: TGTGCCAGCAGTCCTGGACTAGCTTTTTTGACCCAGTACTTC
clone_size: NA; v_call: TRBV27; d_call: TRBD1; j_call: TRBJ2-7; cdr3_aa: CASSLDRGAAEQYF; cdr3_nt: TGTGCCAGCAGTTTGGACAGGGGGGCGGCCGAGCAGTACTTC
clone_size: few; v_call: TRBV4-3; d_call: TRBD1; j_call: TRBJ1-3; cdr3_aa: CASSQDWGRDSLFSGNTIYF; cdr3_nt: TGCGCCAGCAGCCAAGACTGGGGGAGGGACAGCCTCTTCTCTGGAAACACCATATATTTT
clone_size: NA; v_call: TRBV27; d_call: NA; j_call: TRBJ1-1; cdr3_aa: CASSQGFGGPEAFF; cdr3_nt: TGTGCCAGCAGCCAAGGGTTCGGGGGCCCTGAAGCTTTCTTT
clone_size: NA; v_call: TRBV7-9; d_call: TRBD2; j_call: TRBJ2-2; cdr3_aa: CASRFSSGPNTGELFF; cdr3_nt: TGTGCCAGCAGGTTCTCTAGCGGGCCGAACACCGGGGAGCTGTTTTTT
clone_size: NA; v_call: TRBV5-1; d_call: TRBD1; j_call: TRBJ1-1; cdr3_aa: CASSGGTGERNTEAFF; cdr3_nt: TGCGCCAGCAGCGGAGGGACAGGGGAAAGGAACACTGAAGCTTTCTTT
clone_size: NA; v_call: TRBV30; d_call: NA; j_call: TRBJ1-4; cdr3_aa: CAWSSGVDDKLFF; cdr3_nt: TGTGCCTGGAGCAGTGGAGTAGATGACAAACTGTTTTTT
clone_size: NA; v_call: TRBV5-6; d_call: NA; j_call: TRBJ1-1; cdr3_aa: CASSFTETSPEAFF; cdr3_nt: TGTGCCAGCAGCTTTACCGAGACAAGTCCTGAAGCTTTCTTT
clone_size: NA; v_call: TRBV9; d_call: NA; j_call: TRBJ2-1; cdr3_aa: CASSLTDGYNEQFF; cdr3_nt: TGTGCCAGCAGCCTCACGGACGGATACAATGAGCAGTTCTTC
clone_size: NA; v_call: TRBV27; d_call: NA; j_call: TRBJ1-2; cdr3_aa: CASSLTGRRNYGYTF; cdr3_nt: TGTGCCAGCAGTCTTACAGGGCGGCGCAACTATGGCTACACCTTC
clone_size: NA; v_call: TRBV5-6; d_call: NA; j_call: TRBJ2-7; cdr3_aa: CASSLARRLNEQYF; cdr3_nt: TGTGCCAGCAGCTTAGCCAGGAGGTTGAACGAGCAGTACTTC
clone_size: NA; v_call: TRBV2; d_call: NA; j_call: TRBJ1-3; cdr3_aa: CASKTGTTGNTIYF; cdr3_nt: TGTGCCAGCAAGACCGGGACTACTGGAAACACCATATATTTT
clone_size: NA; v_call: TRBV27; d_call: NA; j_call: TRBJ1-1; cdr3_aa: CASSLSGPTRLNTEAFF; cdr3_nt: TGTGCCAGCAGTTTATCGGGGCCCACTAGACTAAACACTGAAGCTTTCTTT
clone_size: NA; v_call: TRBV6-4; d_call: NA; j_call: TRBJ2-3; cdr3_aa: CASSDVLGGTDTQYF; cdr3_nt: TGTGCCAGCAGTGACGTCCTCGGGGGCACAGATACGCAGTATTTT
clone_size: NA; v_call: TRBV27; d_call: TRBD1; j_call: TRBJ1-5; cdr3_aa: CASSPDRVRQPQHF; cdr3_nt: TGTGCCAGCAGTCCCGACAGGGTTCGACAGCCCCAGCATTTT
clone_size: NA; v_call: TRBV12-5; d_call: TRBD2; j_call: TRBJ2-2; cdr3_aa: CASGLGGGTGELFF; cdr3_nt: TGTGCTAGTGGTTTGGGGGGGGGAACCGGGGAGCTGTTTTTT
clone_size: NA; v_call: TRBV6-1; d_call: NA; j_call: TRBJ1-1; cdr3_aa: CASSDSGLGTEAFF; cdr3_nt: TGTGCCAGCAGTGATTCCGGGTTGGGCACTGAAGCTTTCTTT
clone_size: NA; v_call: TRBV19; d_call: NA; j_call: TRBJ1-5; cdr3_aa: CASSPGILAQHF; cdr3_nt: TGTGCCAGTAGCCCGGGAATCTTGGCCCAGCATTTT
clone_size: NA; v_call: TRBV7-9; d_call: NA; j_call: TRBJ2-3; cdr3_aa: CASSPKRGDTDTQYF; cdr3_nt: TGTGCCAGCAGCCCAAAAAGGGGGGACACAGATACGCAGTATTTT
clone_size: NA; v_call: TRBV10-1; d_call: NA; j_call: TRBJ2-7; cdr3_aa: CASSESRGGYEQYF; cdr3_nt: TGCGCCAGCAGTGAGTCAAGGGGGGGCTACGAGCAGTACTTC
clone_size: NA; v_call: TRBV5-1; d_call: NA; j_call: TRBJ2-5; cdr3_aa: CASSPRRAYQETQYF; cdr3_nt: TGCGCCAGCAGCCCCCGGCGGGCCTACCAAGAGACCCAGTACTTC
clone_size: NA; v_call: TRBV19; d_call: NA; j_call: TRBJ1-2; cdr3_aa: CASSWDFGGYTF; cdr3_nt: TGTGCCAGTAGTTGGGACTTTGGTGGCTACACCTTC
clone_size: NA; v_call: TRBV7-2; d_call: NA; j_call: TRBJ1-2; cdr3_aa: CASLFTGVGYTF; cdr3_nt: TGTGCCAGCCTATTCACGGGGGTTGGCTACACCTTC
clone_size: NA; v_call: TRBV5-1; d_call: TRBD2; j_call: TRBJ2-3; cdr3_aa: CASTRLAGEGVFPEAF; cdr3_nt: TGCGCCAGCACCCGACTAGCGGGAGAGGGAGTGTTCCCCGAAGCATTT
clone_size: NA; v_call: TRBV6-6; d_call: TRBD2; j_call: TRBJ2-3; cdr3_aa: CASSYLAGRSTDTQYF; cdr3_nt: TGTGCCAGCAGTTACTTAGCGGGGAGAAGTACAGATACGCAGTATTTT
clone_size: NA; v_call: TRBV9; d_call: TRBD1; j_call: TRBJ1-1; cdr3_aa: CASSTGQGANTEAFF; cdr3_nt: TGTGCCAGCAGCACGGGACAGGGGGCGAACACTGAAGCTTTCTTT
clone_size: NA; v_call: TRBV6-2/TRBV6-3; d_call: NA; j_call: TRBJ2-1; cdr3_aa: CASSYEGTSRPEQFF; cdr3_nt: TGTGCCAGCAGTTACGAAGGAACTAGCAGGCCTGAGCAGTTCTTC
clone_size: NA; v_call: TRBV5-5; d_call: TRBD1; j_call: TRBJ1-5; cdr3_aa: CASSLEYRGANQPQHF; cdr3_nt: TGTGCCAGCAGCTTGGAATACAGGGGCGCCAATCAGCCCCAGCATTTT
clone_size: NA; v_call: TRBV27; d_call: NA; j_call: TRBJ2-1; cdr3_aa: CASSRIQYTLWYNEQFF; cdr3_nt: TGTGCCAGCAGTAGGATTCAGTATACCCTATGGTACAATGAGCAGTTCTTC
clone_size: once; v_call: TRBV30; d_call: TRBD1; j_call: TRBJ2-7; cdr3_aa: CAWARQGSYYEQYF; cdr3_nt: TGTGCCTGGGCCCGACAGGGCTCTTACTACGAGCAGTACTTC
clone_size: NA; v_call: TRBV19; d_call: TRBD1; j_call: TRBJ1-1; cdr3_aa: CASSTRQGVLMNTEAFF; cdr3_nt: TGTGCCAGTAGTACTCGACAGGGCGTCCTGATGAACACTGAAGCTTTCTTT
clone_size: once; v_call: TRBV4-3; d_call: TRBD1; j_call: TRBJ1-2; cdr3_aa: CASSQVGLQGKDGYTF; cdr3_nt: TGCGCCAGCAGCCAAGTGGGGCTACAGGGGAAGGACGGCTACACCTTC
clone_size: NA; v_call: TRBV7-3; d_call: TRBD2; j_call: TRBJ2-7; cdr3_aa: CASSLNGRKDEQYF; cdr3_nt: TGTGCCAGCAGCTTAAACGGGAGGAAAGACGAGCAGTACTTC
clone_size: NA; v_call: TRBV7-2; d_call: NA; j_call: TRBJ2-7; cdr3_aa: CASSLGLAPEQYF; cdr3_nt: TGTGCCAGCAGCTTAGGCCTAGCTCCCGAGCAGTACTTC
clone_size: NA; v_call: TRBV27; d_call: TRBD1; j_call: TRBJ1-6; cdr3_aa: CASSSGTGGGNSPLHF; cdr3_nt: TGTGCCAGCAGTTCAGGGACAGGGGGAGGTAATTCACCCCTCCACTTT
clone_size: NA; v_call: TRBV5-1; d_call: NA; j_call: TRBJ1-2; cdr3_aa: CASSLSPRERGYTF; cdr3_nt: TGCGCCAGCAGCTTAAGCCCCAGGGAGCGAGGCTACACCTTC
clone_size: NA; v_call: TRBV19; d_call: NA; j_call: TRBJ1-1; cdr3_aa: CASSPVWEFYSTEAFF; cdr3_nt: TGTGCCAGTAGTCCAGTTTGGGAGTTTTATAGCACTGAAGCTTTCTTT
clone_size: once; v_call: TRBV7-2; d_call: NA; j_call: TRBJ1-5; cdr3_aa: CASSPNIYQPQHF; cdr3_nt: TGTGCCAGCAGCCCAAACATATATCAGCCCCAGCATTTT
clone_size: NA; v_call: TRBV3-1/TRBV3-2; d_call: NA; j_call: TRBJ2-5; cdr3_aa: CASSQHIGGAGETQYF; cdr3_nt: TGTGCCAGCAGCCAACATATAGGGGGGGCAGGTGAGACCCAGTACTTC
clone_size: NA; v_call: TRBV19; d_call: NA; j_call: TRBJ1-3; cdr3_aa: CASRPSGGLSSGNTIYF; cdr3_nt: TGTGCCAGTAGACCCTCCGGCGGACTAAGCTCTGGAAACACCATATATTTT